The present entry profiles one T cell receptor beta chain with its context. Seattle-derived patients entered the study during active infection and were followed longitudinally. The authors' processing: Reference gene primer amplification gave estimated nucleated cell counts. Libraries were prepared by immunoSEQ multiplex PCR; TCRdb keeps only in-frame clonotypes and omits some of them. The DNA was the basis for D and trimming; V, J and clone size are from that table. The table includes some 150,000 clones, approximately 85% detected once. This CDR3 contains 14 residues. The V end lost 5 bases, the J end lost 7 bases, and 18 bases lay between the germline ends. The germline gives CDR1 MNHEY, CDR2 SMNVEV (reference sequence). This sample is drawn from a study of blood T cell repertoires in COVID-19. Study-wide context: Whether acute or convalescent, the COVID-19 samples came from the United States, Italy and Spain.

Sequenced sample: peripheral blood. V usage is TRBV27 and J usage is TRBJ2-7, with D unresolved. This clonotype originated in a woman aged 55-70 years with COVID-19, enrolled during active disease. The CDR3 is CASSPLGSRGEQYF. CDR3 coding DNA: TGTGCCAGCAGTCCCCTGGGCAGCCGTGGGGAGCAGTACTTC.